Each of the 6 T cell receptor beta chains below was sequenced from the same sample in a study of blood T cell repertoires in COVID-19. Sequenced by immunoSEQ multiplex PCR; TCRdb stores in-frame clones only, minus some. Of 70,000 or so clones in the sample, roughly 87% were seen once. Source material: peripheral blood. The receptors originated from a woman older than 75 with active or convalescent COVID-19.

The J gene is TRBJ2-4, the V gene TRBV10-1; TRBD2 is a possible D gene (7 bases). V was cut by 7 bases and J by 1 base, with 14 bases left in between. This CDR3 spans 15 amino acids. Germline V CDR1 and CDR2: WNHNN, SYGVQD (reference sequence). CDR3 residues: CASKGGGRAKNIQYF. CDR3 DNA: TGCGCCAGCAAGGGGGGGGGCCGGGCCAAAAACATTCAGTACTTC.

The chain employs TRBV28 and TRBJ1-2; D may be TRBD1 (6 bases). Germline V gene lookup returns CDR1 MDHEN and CDR2 SYDVKM. CDR3 size: 15 residues. Between the trimmed V and J ends, which lost 6 bases and 2 bases, there was a span of 16 bases. CDR3 loop: CASSPGTNLNYGYTF. The CDR3 bases are TGTGCCAGCAGCCCCGGGACAAACTTAAACTATGGCTACACCTTC.

The V and J genes are TRBV19 and TRBJ1-3, with D hard to call. The CDR3 has 15 residues. The V gene's germline CDR1 is LNHDA and CDR2 SQIVND (reference sequence). The V and J ends lost 3 bases and 0 bases respectively, with 9 bases between them. In DNA form, the CDR3 reads TGTGCCAGTAGTATCAGGCAGAGCTCTGGAAACACCATATATTTT. This sequence encodes CASSIRQSSGNTIYF.

The chain employs TRBV30 and TRBJ1-4, with D possibly TRBD1 on 6 matching bases. Germline V gene lookup returns CDR1 GTSNPN and CDR2 SVGIG (reference sequence). This CDR3 is built from 17 residues. The V end was cut by 0 bases, the J end by 10 bases, with 24 bases between. CDR3 nucleotide sequence: TGTGCCTGGAGTGTAACAGGAAGGGGAAGGGGGTCCGGAAAACTGTTTTTT. Translation gives CAWSVTGRGRGSGKLFF.

The V call is TRBV28, the J call TRBJ1-6, with D possibly TRBD1 on 5 matching bases. The V gene's germline CDR1 is MDHEN and CDR2 SYDVKM. Trimming removed 6 bases at V and 6 bases at J, with 9 bases between. CDR3 length equals 13 residues. The CDR3 DNA follows: TGTGCCAGCAGGGGGCAGTTTAATTCACCCCTCCACTTT. This encodes CASRGQFNSPLHF.

CDR3 in amino acids: CACTGLVTDTQYF. CDR3 coding DNA: TGTGCCTGTACAGGGCTAGTCACAGATACGCAGTATTTT. V and J are TRBV30 and TRBJ2-3; a weak D match, TRBD1 (6 bases). V dropped 6 bases and J dropped 2 bases, with 12 bases sitting between them. The CDR3 is made up of 13 amino acids. Germline-derived CDR1 and CDR2 are GTSNPN and SVGIG (reference sequence).